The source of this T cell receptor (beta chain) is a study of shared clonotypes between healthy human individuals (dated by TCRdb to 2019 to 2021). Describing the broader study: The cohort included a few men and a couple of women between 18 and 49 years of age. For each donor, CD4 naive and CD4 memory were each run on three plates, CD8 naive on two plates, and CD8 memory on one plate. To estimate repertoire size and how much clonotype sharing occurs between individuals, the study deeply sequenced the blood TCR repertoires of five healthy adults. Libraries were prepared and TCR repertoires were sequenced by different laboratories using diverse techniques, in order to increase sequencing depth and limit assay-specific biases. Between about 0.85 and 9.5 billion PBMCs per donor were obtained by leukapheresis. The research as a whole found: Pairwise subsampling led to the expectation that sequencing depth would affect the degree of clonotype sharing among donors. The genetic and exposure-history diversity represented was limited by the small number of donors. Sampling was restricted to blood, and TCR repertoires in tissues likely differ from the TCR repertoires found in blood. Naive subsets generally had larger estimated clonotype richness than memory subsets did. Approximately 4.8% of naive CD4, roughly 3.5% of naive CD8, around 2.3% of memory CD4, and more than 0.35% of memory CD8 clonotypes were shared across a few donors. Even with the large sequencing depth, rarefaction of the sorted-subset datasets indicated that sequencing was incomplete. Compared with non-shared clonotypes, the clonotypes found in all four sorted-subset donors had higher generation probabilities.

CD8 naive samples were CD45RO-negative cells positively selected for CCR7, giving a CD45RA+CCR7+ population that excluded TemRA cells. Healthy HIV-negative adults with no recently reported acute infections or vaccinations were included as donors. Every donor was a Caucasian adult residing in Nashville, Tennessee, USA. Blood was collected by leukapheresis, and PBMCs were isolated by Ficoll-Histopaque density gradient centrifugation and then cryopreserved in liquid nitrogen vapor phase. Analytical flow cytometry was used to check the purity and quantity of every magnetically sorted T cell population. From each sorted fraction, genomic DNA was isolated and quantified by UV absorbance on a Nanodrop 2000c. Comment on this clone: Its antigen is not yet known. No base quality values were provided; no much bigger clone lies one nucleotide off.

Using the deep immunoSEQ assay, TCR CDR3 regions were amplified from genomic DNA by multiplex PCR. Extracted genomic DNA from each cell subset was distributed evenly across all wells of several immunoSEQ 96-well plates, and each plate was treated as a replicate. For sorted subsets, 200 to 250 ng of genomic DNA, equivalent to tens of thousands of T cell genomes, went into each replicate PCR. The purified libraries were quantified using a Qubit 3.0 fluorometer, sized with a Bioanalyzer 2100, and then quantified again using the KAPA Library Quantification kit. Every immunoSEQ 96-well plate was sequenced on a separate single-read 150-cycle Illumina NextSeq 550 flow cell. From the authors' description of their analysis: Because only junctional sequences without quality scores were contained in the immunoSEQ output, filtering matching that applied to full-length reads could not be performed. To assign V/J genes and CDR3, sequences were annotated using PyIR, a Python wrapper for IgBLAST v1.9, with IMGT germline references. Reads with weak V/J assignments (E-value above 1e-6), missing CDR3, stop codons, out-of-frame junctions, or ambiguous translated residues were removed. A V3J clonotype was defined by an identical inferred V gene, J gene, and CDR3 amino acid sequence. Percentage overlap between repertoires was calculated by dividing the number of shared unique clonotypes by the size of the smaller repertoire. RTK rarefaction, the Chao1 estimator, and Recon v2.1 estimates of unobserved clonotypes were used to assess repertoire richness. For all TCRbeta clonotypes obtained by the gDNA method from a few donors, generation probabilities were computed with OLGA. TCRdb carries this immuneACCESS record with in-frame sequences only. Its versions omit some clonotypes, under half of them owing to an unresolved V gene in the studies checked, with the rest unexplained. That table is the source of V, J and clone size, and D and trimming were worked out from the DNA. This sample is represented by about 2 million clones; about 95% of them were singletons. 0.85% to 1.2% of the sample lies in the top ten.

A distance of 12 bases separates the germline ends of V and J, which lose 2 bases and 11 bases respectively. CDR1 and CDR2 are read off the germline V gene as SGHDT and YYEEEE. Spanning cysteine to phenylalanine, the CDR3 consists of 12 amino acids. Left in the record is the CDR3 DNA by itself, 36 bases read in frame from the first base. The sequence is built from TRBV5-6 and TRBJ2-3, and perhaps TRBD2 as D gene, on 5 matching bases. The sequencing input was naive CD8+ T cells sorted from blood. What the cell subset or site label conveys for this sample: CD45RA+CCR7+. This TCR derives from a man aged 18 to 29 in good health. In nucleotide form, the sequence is TGTGCCAGCAGCTTAGGCGACGGAGGGCAGTATTTT. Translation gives CASSLGDGGQYF.